This T cell receptor beta chain was retrieved from a study of CD8+ T cells in alopecia areata. About the study: Treated patients received oral tofacitinib, 5 to 10 mg twice daily.

CDR3 length equals 19 residues. Germline values: CDR1 KGHSH, CDR2 LQKENI. Trimming pared 4 bases from V and 2 bases from J, leaving 21 bases between. Sequencing templates came from extracted RNA that was reverse transcribed into cDNA. Some clones are missing from TCRdb's copy, which holds only in-frame ones; the method was immunoSEQ multiplex PCR. This table holds 150,000 to 200,000 clones, just over 65% found once. Study-level findings and limits: Normal-skin resident alphabeta T cells also appear among scalp sample sequences.

Collected material from alopecia areata patients comprised lesional scalp punch biopsies and peripheral blood. As to this clone: The target antigen is unknown.

The origin of this receptor is a human donor with alopecia areata. The chain is built from TRBV18 and TRBJ2-6; D is possibly TRBD1 (6 bases). The source material was CD8+ T cells sorted from blood, sampled at week 0. The CDR3 loop is CASSQRQDPRLAGANVLTF. As DNA, the CDR3 is TGTGCCAGCTCACAACGACAGGACCCTCGCTTGGCTGGGGCCAACGTCCTGACTTTC.